The rows below give T cell receptor beta chains drawn from one sample of a study of cytomegalovirus exposure and HLA in healthy donors. Profiling relied on immunoSEQ multiplex PCR, and the TCRdb table lists in-frame clones only, not all of them. The repertoire holds about 82,000 clones, with over 75% as singletons. Material: PBMCs. All receptors derive from a human donor in good health. Each CDR3 is given with its conserved first and last residue. The D gene is left open where the match is weak. Clone size is not always given. Where it is, it says once, few, many or a class for expanded clones.

clone_size j_call d_call v_call cdr3_aa cdr3_nt
- TRBJ1-4 TRBD1 TRBV27 CASRSDRVNEKLFF TGTGCCAGCAGATCCGACAGGGTTAATGAAAAACTGTTTTTT
- TRBJ2-2 - TRBV4-3 CASSPSRETGELFF TGCGCCAGCAGCCCCAGCAGGGAAACCGGGGAGCTGTTTTTT
- TRBJ2-1 - TRBV7-9 CSSSLTGISYNEQFF TGTTCCAGCAGCCTAACAGGGATCTCCTACAATGAGCAGTTCTTC
- TRBJ2-3 TRBD1 TRBV19 CASRGTGTGSTDTQYF TGTGCCAGTAGGGGGACCGGGACAGGAAGCACAGATACGCAGTATTTT
- TRBJ1-5 - TRBV9 CASSVAPDQPQHF TGTGCCAGCAGCGTAGCCCCAGATCAGCCCCAGCATTTT
once TRBJ2-1 TRBD2 TRBV5-1 CASSAGPGGPYEQFF TGCGCCAGCAGCGCCGGACCGGGGGGGCCGTATGAGCAGTTCTTC
few TRBJ2-5 TRBD2 TRBV28 CASSKLAGGKETQYF TGTGCCAGCAGCAAACTAGCGGGGGGAAAAGAGACCCAGTACTTC
- TRBJ2-5 TRBD2 TRBV6-6 CASSRGGLYQETQYF TGTGCCAGCAGTCGGGGGGGGCTCTACCAAGAGACCCAGTACTTC
- TRBJ1-4 - TRBV5-1 CASSSGEKLFF TGCGCCAGCAGCTCGGGTGAAAAACTGTTTTTT
- TRBJ1-4 TRBD1 TRBV28 CASSRTTGGEKLFF TGTGCCAGCAGTAGAACTACAGGGGGCGAAAAACTGTTTTTT
once TRBJ1-3 TRBD1 TRBV7-9 CASSLTTGVSSGNTIYF TGTGCCAGCAGCTTGACGACAGGGGTCAGCTCTGGAAACACCATATATTTT
- TRBJ2-3 TRBD2 TRBV9 CASSITRGGGSTDTQYF TGTGCCAGCAGCATAACCCGAGGCGGGGGGTCCACAGATACGCAGTATTTT
- TRBJ1-5 TRBD1 TRBV6-6 CASSFRDRGDQPQHF TGTGCCAGCAGTTTTCGGGACAGGGGAGATCAGCCCCAGCATTTT
- TRBJ2-3 - TRBV4-3 CASSPTLGGTQYF TGCGCCAGCAGCCCCACTTTAGGCGGAACGCAGTATTTT
- TRBJ1-1 - TRBV14 CASSQSLQLGAFF TGTGCCAGCAGCCAAAGTCTACAGCTGGGAGCTTTCTTT
- TRBJ1-5 TRBD1 TRBV19 CASSKTGADQPQHF TGTGCCAGTAGCAAAACAGGGGCCGATCAGCCCCAGCATTTT
few TRBJ2-7 - TRBV4-1 CASSLRDTTYEQYF TGCGCCAGCAGCCTCCGGGACACCACCTACGAGCAGTACTTC
- TRBJ2-6 - TRBV6-5 CASSYVATGANVLTF TGTGCCAGCAGTTACGTGGCCACTGGGGCCAACGTCCTGACTTTC
- TRBJ1-3 TRBD1 TRBV29-1 CSASTGGASGNTIYF TGCAGCGCTTCTACAGGGGGCGCATCTGGAAACACCATATATTTT
few TRBJ1-2 - TRBV6-1 CASSPGLLFGYTF TGTGCCAGCAGTCCCGGACTCCTATTTGGCTACACCTTC